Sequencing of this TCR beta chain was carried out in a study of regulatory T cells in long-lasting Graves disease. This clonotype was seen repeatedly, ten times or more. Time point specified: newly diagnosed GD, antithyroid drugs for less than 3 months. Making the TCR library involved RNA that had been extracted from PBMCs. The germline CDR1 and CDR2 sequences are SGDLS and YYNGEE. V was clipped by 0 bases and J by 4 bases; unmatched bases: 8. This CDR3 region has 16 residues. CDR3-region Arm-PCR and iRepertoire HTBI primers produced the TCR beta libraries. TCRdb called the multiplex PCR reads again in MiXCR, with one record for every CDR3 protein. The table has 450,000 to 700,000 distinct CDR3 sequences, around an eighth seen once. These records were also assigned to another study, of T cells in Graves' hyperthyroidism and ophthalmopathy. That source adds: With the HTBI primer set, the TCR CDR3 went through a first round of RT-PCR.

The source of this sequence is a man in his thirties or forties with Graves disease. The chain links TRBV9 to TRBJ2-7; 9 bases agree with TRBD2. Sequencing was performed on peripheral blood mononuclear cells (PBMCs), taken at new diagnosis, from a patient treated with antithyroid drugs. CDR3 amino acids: CASSVGPTSGSYEQYF. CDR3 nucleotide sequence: TGTGCCAGCAGCGTAGGGCCTACTAGCGGGTCTTACGAGCAGTACTTC.